A selection of T cell receptor beta chains follows, all from one sample in a study of blood T cells in healthy people across ages. Using its own MiXCR run on the 5' RACE reads, TCRdb lists one record per CDR3 protein. The sample has more than 1 million distinct CDR3 sequences, 35% to 55% seen once. The sample was blood. All receptors come from a woman aged 60-75 years in good health. The CDR3 runs from the conserved cysteine through the conserved F or W. D genes are given only for firm matches.

V	J	D	CDR3
TRBV7-9	TRBJ1-1	TRBD1	CASSRGTGFNTEAFF
TRBV7-9	TRBJ2-1	TRBD2	CASSLAQGLASGEQFF
TRBV6-1	TRBJ1-5	TRBD1	CASRLTGPDQPQHF
TRBV6-1	TRBJ2-7	NA	CASSEEDSDSYEQYF
TRBV5-1	TRBJ2-7	NA	CASSSPTTGNYEQYF
TRBV15	TRBJ2-1	TRBD2	CATSRASGSAEQFF
TRBV7-2	TRBJ2-7	NA	CASSLRNKSSYEQYF
TRBV29-1	TRBJ2-1	TRBD2	CSVDQGLAERDYNEQFF
TRBV28	TRBJ2-1	TRBD2	CASSSPTSGYYNEQFF
TRBV5-5	TRBJ2-7	TRBD1	CASSPRGRHEQYF
TRBV7-9	TRBJ2-3	NA	CASSLAGSGTARTQYF
TRBV6-2/TRBV6-3	TRBJ2-7	NA	CASSYSLYEQYF
TRBV10-3	TRBJ2-3	TRBD2	CATRSMSGKDTQYF
TRBV29-1	TRBJ1-1	NA	CSVAGRGNTEAFF
TRBV11-2	TRBJ1-2	NA	CASSHAGPGPYGYTF
TRBV7-8	TRBJ2-7	NA	CASSLDPNTYEQYF
TRBV7-6	TRBJ2-1	TRBD2	CASSASLGTSGYNEQFF
TRBV20-1	TRBJ2-7	TRBD1	CSATRDRHYEQYF
TRBV5-1	TRBJ2-1	TRBD2	CASSLEFRGVSGRVSSYNEQFF
TRBV7-9	TRBJ2-1	TRBD2	CASSPGLASNEQFF
TRBV5-1	TRBJ2-3	NA	CASSYDSVGGATDTQYF
TRBV28	TRBJ2-7	NA	CASSSLPREQYF
TRBV20-1	TRBJ2-5	NA	CSASLATEESEQYF
TRBV5-5	TRBJ2-5	NA	CASSLWSGDETQYF
TRBV18	TRBJ2-5	TRBD2	CASSPLAGGFPETQYF
TRBV7-2	TRBJ2-7	TRBD2	CAGSPGLAGDLKQYF
TRBV5-1	NA	NA	CASSLRQDSYNEQYF
TRBV6-1	TRBJ2-3	NA	CASSEGARGTDTQYF
TRBV24-1	TRBJ2-1	TRBD2	CATSERTSGLYNEQFF
TRBV20-1	NA	TRBD1	CSAQGQGLPGFGETQYF
TRBV29-1	TRBJ2-3	TRBD2	CSVIAGGLADTQYF
TRBV12-3/TRBV12-4	TRBJ1-2	NA	CASSLGRWKNYGYTF
TRBV20-1	TRBJ2-3	NA	CSVPPVSQLSTNTQYF
TRBV28	NA	NA	CASSLWIHEQYF
TRBV6-6	TRBJ2-3	TRBD1	CATRTGSEGRDTQYF
TRBV11-2	TRBJ2-1	NA	CASSPDGRYNEQFF
TRBV24-1	TRBJ2-1	NA	CATSGARGAYNEQFF
TRBV6-4	TRBJ1-6	NA	CASSEWAPSSYNSPLHF
TRBV28	TRBJ2-7	NA	CASRPPSERATYEQYF
TRBV10-1	TRBJ1-2	NA	CASSEAGNDYGYTF
TRBV12-3/TRBV12-4	NA	NA	CASSLVPQLGETQYF
TRBV24-1	TRBJ2-3	NA	CATSEPRSHRQDTQYF
TRBV29-1	NA	TRBD1	CSAWGGQGAYEQYF
TRBV20-1	TRBJ2-5	NA	CSARVIQQETQYF
TRBV7-2	NA	NA	CASSLAQGALAEQYF
TRBV5-1	TRBJ1-5	NA	CASSLSGIDSNQPQHF
TRBV6-5	TRBJ1-2	NA	CASSYSTWGSDYGYTF
TRBV3-1	TRBJ2-1	NA	CASSQVGVYNEQFF